These T cell receptor beta chains were read from a single sample in a study of T cells in Graves' hyperthyroidism and ophthalmopathy. TCRdb called the multiplex PCR reads again in MiXCR, with one record for every CDR3 protein. The sample has around 370,000 distinct CDR3 sequences, around 18% seen once; the top ten hold 35% to 45%. Input material: blood. The receptors here all came from a man aged 18 to 30 with Graves' ophthalmopathy. Both conserved end residues are part of each CDR3. A D gene is named only where the DNA matches it firmly. Clone size is given for some rows only: seen once, a few or many times, or a class if the clone is expanded.

J gene	V gene	clone size	D gene	CDR3 protein	CDR3 DNA
TRBJ2-1	TRBV7-9	.	TRBD2	CASSLAQGGGGYNEQFF	TGTGCCAGCAGCTTAGCGCAGGGCGGGGGGGGGTACAATGAGCAGTTCTTC
TRBJ2-2	TRBV5-1	.	TRBD1	CASRRTGENTGELFF	TGCGCCAGCAGACGGACAGGGGAGAACACCGGGGAGCTGTTTTTT
TRBJ2-5	TRBV24-1	many	TRBD1	CATSARDRGSETQYF	TGTGCCACCAGTGCCAGGGACAGGGGAAGCGAGACCCAGTACTTC
TRBJ1-2	TRBV5-1	.	.	CASSLPQDKGSLNYGYTF	TGCGCCAGCAGCCTTCCCCAAGACAAGGGGTCTCTTAACTATGGCTACACCTTC
TRBJ2-1	TRBV7-9	many	TRBD2	CASSSDTRLAGNEQFF	TGTGCCAGCAGCTCGGACACCCGACTAGCGGGGAATGAGCAGTTCTTC
TRBJ1-2	TRBV20-1	many	TRBD1	CSARTGNYGYTF	TGCAGTGCTCGGACAGGAAACTATGGCTACACCTTC
TRBJ2-6	TRBV2	few	.	CASNGEGRTGANVLTF	TGTGCCAGCAATGGAGAGGGAAGAACTGGGGCCAACGTCCTGACTTTC
TRBJ1-2	TRBV2	many	TRBD1	CASIQQGALGGYTF	TGTGCCAGCATTCAACAGGGGGCTCTCGGAGGCTACACCTTC
TRBJ2-1	TRBV7-3	many	TRBD2	CASSSSGYSYNEQFF	TGTGCCAGCAGCTCTAGCGGGTATTCCTACAATGAGCAGTTCTTC
TRBJ2-5	TRBV20-1	few	.	CSASGGRQETQYF	TGCAGTGCTAGCGGGGGGCGACAAGAGACCCAGTACTTC
TRBJ2-7	TRBV2	few	.	CASSDHQYGEQYF	TGTGCCAGCAGTGACCACCAATACGGCGAGCAGTACTTC
TRBJ1-1	TRBV5-5	.	.	CASSLRIEGGEAFF	TGTGCCAGCAGCTTACGCATCGAGGGCGGGGAAGCTTTCTTT